This T cell receptor beta chain was found in a study of blood T cell repertoires in COVID-19. Enrolled through a virtual design, the participants were between roughly 18 and 95 years of age and came from roughly 22 US areas. How the authors handled the data: Nucleated cell number was recorded as an estimate derived from reference gene primer amplification. The repertoire was sequenced with immunoSEQ multiplex PCR; TCRdb's copy has only in-frame clones and lacks some. The V and J calls and the clone size are those of that table, but D and trimming were determined from the DNA. The data hold roughly 150,000 clones, with under 90% observed a single time. CDR1 and CDR2 from the germline V gene are MDHEN and SYDVKM. The CDR3 extends over 15 amino acids. Trimming cost V 2 bases and J 5 bases, with 10 bases left between them. This clone occurred a few times.

The chain uses TRBV28 and TRBJ1-6; the D is unclear. The origin of this receptor is a man aged 55 to 70 who had recovered from COVID-19. Sequences were obtained from PBMCs or T cells enriched from blood (not recorded which). The CDR3 sequence: CASSLGGRDNSPLHF. CDR3 sequence (DNA): TGTGCCAGCAGTTTAGGAGGGAGAGATAATTCACCCCTCCACTTT.